Presented here are 2 T cell receptor beta chains from one specimen sequenced in a study of a mutant IDH1 vaccine in newly diagnosed glioma. Time point: baseline, week 1 (first vaccination visit). Treatment indicated: pre-vaccination baseline after standard-of-care therapy. Libraries were prepared by immunoSEQ multiplex PCR; TCRdb keeps only in-frame clonotypes and omits some of them. The repertoire consists of about 88,000 clones, with 82% occurring once and the leading ten covering roughly 5%. Source: PBMCs, taken from a glioma patient treated with radiotherapy, temozolomide or both. These receptors were obtained from a man aged 40-55 years with glioma. Some clones in this sample may be carry-over from other donors' samples.

The chain recombines TRBV5-1 with TRBJ2-7; no reliable D call. This CDR3 spans 15 amino acids. Deletions cut 3 bases from V and 2 bases from J, with 15 bases between. Germline lookup yields CDR1 SGHRS and CDR2 YFSETQ. Written as DNA, the CDR3 is TGCGCCAGCAGCTCCAGTTTACAAAACACCTACGAGCAGTACTTC. Its protein product is CASSSSLQNTYEQYF.

This clone has just one count. The chain is built from TRBV5-1 and TRBJ1-2; 8 bases align to TRBD1. The junction had 9 bases not matched to a gene; V was cut back by 1 base and J by 4 bases. The CDR3 sequence is 16 residues long. Looked up from germline, CDR1 is SGHRS and CDR2 is YFSETQ. The CDR3 is CASSLSPGTGGYGYTF. In DNA form, the CDR3 reads TGCGCCAGCAGCTTGTCCCCCGGGACAGGTGGCTATGGCTACACCTTC.